This T cell receptor beta chain emerged from a study of cytomegalovirus exposure and HLA in healthy donors. While the first cohort had 600 to 850 subjects, the donors belonged to the separate validation cohort of about 130 subjects. The method was immunoSEQ multiplex PCR; TCRdb's version includes in-frame clones alone and lacks a portion of them. The sample carries roughly 150,000 clones, more than 70% recorded once. Trimming removed 6 bases from V and 0 bases from J, with 16 bases in between. Germline-derived CDR1 and CDR2 are LNHDA and SQIVND (reference sequence). The CDR3 has 16 amino acids. This rearrangement joins TRBV19 to TRBJ2-3; D uncertain. The source of this sequence is a man younger than 35 in good health and CMV-seronegative. Sequenced sample: PBMCs. The CDR3 sequence: CASRLGSGWSTDTQYF. CDR3 DNA sequence: TGTGCCAGTAGACTTGGGTCAGGTTGGAGCACAGATACGCAGTATTTT.